Presented here are 21 T cell receptor beta chains from one specimen sequenced in a study of shared clonotypes between healthy human individuals. Selected positively for CCR7 and CD45RO-negative, naive CD8 cells excluded terminally differentiated effector memory CD45RA+ cells. The table came from immunoSEQ multiplex PCR; TCRdb's copy has only in-frame clones and leaves some out. The table lists about 2.1 million clones, about 93% of them singletons. Sequenced material: naive CD8+ T cells from PBMCs. The receptors originated from a man younger than 35 in good health. Some clones in this sample may be carry-over from other donors' samples.

V is TRBV28 and J is TRBJ1-5; D remains ambiguous. The CDR3 sequence is 14 residues long. V lost 5 bases to trimming and J lost 4 bases, with 12 bases between them. Germline V gene data show CDR1 as MDHEN and CDR2 as SYDVKM. DNA of the CDR3: TGTGCCAGCAGTCGCTACCGGACGAATCAGCCCCAGCATTTT. This gives the protein CASSRYRTNQPQHF.

The rearrangement uses TRBV2 and TRBJ2-7; possible D gene TRBD1, 6 bases. Trimming removed 7 bases from V and 2 bases from J, with 18 bases in between. Germline CDR1 SNHLY, CDR2 FYNNEI. The CDR3 extends over 15 amino acids. CDR3 DNA: TGTGCCAGCACCGAAGATATAGGGGGTACCTACGAGCAGTACTTC. Encoded protein: CASTEDIGGTYEQYF.

The rearrangement joins TRBV7-3 to TRBJ2-1; D unresolved. Per the germline V gene, CDR1 is SGHTA and CDR2 is FQGTGA. CDR3 length equals 14 residues. The V end lost 5 bases, the J end lost 9 bases, and 17 bases lay between the germline ends. CDR3 sequence (DNA): TGTGCCAGCAGCCCATCCCCCTCCCGAGGTGAGCAGTTCTTC. Translation gives CASSPSPSRGEQFF.

The chain links TRBV6-5 to TRBJ2-1, with D possibly matching TRBD1 (5 bases). V dropped 8 bases and J dropped 6 bases, with 14 bases sitting between them. This CDR3 is 13 amino acids long. The germline CDR1 and CDR2 sequences are MNHEY and SVGAGI. CDR3 amino acids: CASSKGLGNEQFF. The CDR3 DNA reads as TGTGCCAGCTCCAAGGGGCTGGGCAATGAGCAGTTCTTC.

This rearrangement joins TRBV19 to TRBJ1-2, with a tentative D call TRBD1 (6 bases). This CDR3 region has 11 residues. Germline V gives CDR1 LNHDA, CDR2 SQIVND (reference sequence). V was cut by 11 bases and J by 6 bases, with 13 bases left in between. CDR3 in DNA: TGTGCCCGAGATCCAGGGGATGGCTACACCTTC. Residues: CARDPGDGYTF.

This rearrangement joins TRBV2 to TRBJ2-7; TRBD2 matches 12 bases. This CDR3 has 13 amino acids. Germline assignment: CDR1 SNHLY and CDR2 FYNNEI. V lost 11 bases to trimming and J lost 7 bases; unmatched junction nucleotides: 9. Here the CDR3 DNA reads TGTGCCGGAACTAGCGGGAGGATATTTGAGCAGTACTTC. Translation gives CAGTSGRIFEQYF.

The V gene is TRBV19, the J gene TRBJ2-2, with D possibly being TRBD2 (5 bases). Trimming shortened V by 3 bases and J by 1 base, and 9 bases separated the two germline ends. The CDR3 extends over 15 amino acids. Germline CDR1 LNHDA, CDR2 SQIVND (reference sequence). CDR3 DNA sequence: TGTGCCAGTAGTATTGTAGCGAGGAACACCGGGGAGCTGTTTTTT. Translating gives CASSIVARNTGELFF.

J is TRBJ2-2 and V is TRBV6-5; no clear D gene. The CDR3 length is 13 residues. Trimming removed 2 bases from V and 4 bases from J, with 5 bases in between. The germline gives CDR1 MNHEY, CDR2 SVGAGI. The CDR3 coding sequence is TGTGCCAGCAGTTACGCTCCCACCGGGGAGCTGTTTTTT. Residues: CASSYAPTGELFF.

V and J are TRBV4-3 and TRBJ1-2; a weak D match, TRBD1 (6 bases). This CDR3 comprises 15 residues. The V end was cut by 1 base, the J end by 4 bases, with 13 bases between. In germline, CDR1 is LGHNA, CDR2 YSLEER. The CDR3 sequence: CASSQGLGGFYGYTF. For the CDR3, the DNA is TGCGCCAGCAGCCAAGGGTTAGGGGGATTCTATGGCTACACCTTC.

V is TRBV19 and J is TRBJ1-2, with 10 bases that match TRBD1. Trimming removed 5 bases from V and 7 bases from J; junction bases left unmatched: 7. The CDR3 totals 14 residues. Germline V gene lookup returns CDR1 LNHDA and CDR2 SQIVND (reference sequence). CDR3 DNA: TGTGCCAGTAGTCCCAGGGACAGGGGCATTGGCTACACCTTC. Protein product: CASSPRDRGIGYTF.

J is TRBJ2-1 and V is TRBV7-3; the D gene could be TRBD1 or TRBD2 (6 bases each). V was trimmed by 4 bases and J by 4 bases, leaving 14 bases between them. The CDR3 covers 15 residues. Germline CDR1 reads SGHTA; CDR2 reads FQGTGA. In DNA form, the CDR3 reads TGTGCCAGCAGCTGGAGGGCCGGGACATACAATGAGCAGTTCTTC. Protein: CASSWRAGTYNEQFF.

The V gene is TRBV7-9, the J gene TRBJ2-7; no reliable D call. Germline V gene data show CDR1 as SEHNR and CDR2 as FQNEAQ (reference sequence). V was pared by 3 bases and J by 6 bases, with 12 bases between. CDR3 size: 13 residues. The CDR3 here is CASSFGRVIEQYF. The CDR3 DNA reads as TGTGCCAGCAGCTTCGGACGGGTTATCGAGCAGTACTTC. The complete variable domain, with remaining parts taken from reference TRBV7-9 and TRBJ2-7, reads DTGVSQNPRHKITKRGQNVTFRCDPISEHNRLYWYRQTLGQGPEFLTYFQNEAQLEKSRLLSDRFSAERPKGSFSTLEIQRTEQGDSAMYLCASSFGRVIEQYFGPGTRLTVT.

The rearrangement uses TRBV30 and TRBJ2-1; D gene ambiguous. Germline lookup yields CDR1 GTSNPN and CDR2 SVGIG (reference sequence). The CDR3 contains 11 residues. Trimming stripped 7 bases from V and 9 bases from J, with 13 bases between. As DNA, the CDR3 is TGTGCCTTTGACTGGCGTGGTGAGCAGTTCTTC. Protein product: CAFDWRGEQFF.

The chain couples TRBV4-3 to TRBJ2-3, with 10 bases lining up with TRBD2. V shed 4 bases, J shed 6 bases, and the junction held 22 bases outside the gene matches. Germline V gives CDR1 LGHNA, CDR2 YSLEER. The CDR3 length is 20 residues. The CDR3 bases are TGCGCCAGCAGCCGCGGCCGGGCTAGCGGGAGAATCCCCTCCATGGATACGCAGTATTTT. The encoded protein is CASSRGRASGRIPSMDTQYF.

The J gene is TRBJ2-5, the V gene TRBV4-2; 10 bases are shared with TRBD2. After removal of 1 base from V and 5 bases from J, the junction contained 7 bases not matched to a gene. The V gene's germline CDR1 is LGHNA and CDR2 YNFKEQ. The CDR3 runs to 16 residues. The CDR3 sequence is CASSQGVAGGKETQYF. As DNA, the CDR3 is TGTGCCAGCAGCCAAGGGGTAGCGGGAGGAAAGGAGACCCAGTACTTC.

The chain has TRBV6-5 and TRBJ2-7, with unresolved D. Germline V gene data show CDR1 as MNHEY and CDR2 as SVGAGI. This CDR3 contains 14 residues. Trimming cost V 2 bases and J 6 bases, with 14 bases left between them. DNA for the CDR3: TGTGCCAGCAGTTACATTCAATCCCCAGGCGAGCAGTACTTC. This gives the protein CASSYIQSPGEQYF.

On this clone itself: Other DNA sequences in the sample encode the same CDR3. J is TRBJ2-5 and V is TRBV7-9, with a tentative D call TRBD1 (6 bases). Trimming shortened V by 1 base and J by 4 bases, and 13 bases separated the two germline ends. CDR3 size: 15 residues. Germline loops: CDR1 SEHNR, CDR2 FQNEAQ (reference sequence). The CDR3 loop reads CASSLETGEGETQYF. The CDR3 DNA follows: TGTGCCAGCAGCTTAGAGACAGGAGAGGGAGAGACCCAGTACTTC.

The CDR3 nucleotides are TGTGCCAGCCGGACAGCGAACTATGGCTACACCTTC. Translation gives CASRTANYGYTF. The rearrangement uses TRBV6-5 and TRBJ1-2; tentative D call: TRBD1 (6 bases). Germline CDR1 reads MNHEY; CDR2 reads SVGAGI. The CDR3 loop spans 12 amino acids. Trimming shortened V by 8 bases and J by 2 bases, and 9 bases separated the two germline ends.

The chain joins TRBV6-5 to TRBJ2-7; D might be TRBD2 (5 bases). Per germline, CDR1 MNHEY and CDR2 SVGAGI. V was trimmed by 0 bases and J by 3 bases, leaving 12 bases between them. The CDR3 is made up of 15 amino acids. The CDR3 DNA reads TGTGCCAGCAGTTACTCGGAGGAGACCTACTACGAGCAGTACTTC. Encoded protein: CASSYSEETYYEQYF.

As for this clone: Other DNA sequences in this specimen translate into the identical CDR3. The chain couples TRBV5-1 to TRBJ2-7, with D uncertain. Deletions cut 0 bases from V and 4 bases from J, with 8 bases between. The germline gives CDR1 SGHRS, CDR2 YFSETQ. The CDR3 is 13 residues long. CDR3 DNA: TGCGCCAGCAGCTTGGCATCGGGTTACGAGCAGTACTTC. Its protein product is CASSLASGYEQYF.

This clone is a singleton in its sample. The chain uses TRBV10-1 and TRBJ2-7, with 11 bases matching TRBD1. The V segment lost 7 bases and the J segment 2 bases; nucleotides outside the gene matches: 19. In germline, CDR1 is WNHNN, CDR2 SYGVQD (reference sequence). The CDR3 covers 19 residues. The DNA of the CDR3 is TGCGCCAGCACCAGACCTCTACCGGGACAGGGGGGAATACCCTACGAGCAGTACTTC. As protein: CASTRPLPGQGGIPYEQYF.